Each of the 18 T cell receptor beta chains below was sequenced from the same sample in a study of read filtering for tumor transcriptome and immune sequencing. This library used approximately 370 ng RNA and molecular barcoded adaptors spanning alpha/delta and beta/gamma chains. TCRdb passed the reads through MiXCR, listing each CDR3 protein once. The sample holds about 130,000 distinct CDR3 sequences, approximately 13% seen once. The specimen was a population of CD138-negative cells sorted from bone marrow. All receptors come from a donor over 35 with multiple myeloma.

Ten or more counts support this clonotype. The J gene is TRBJ2-3, the V gene TRBV18; TRBD2 aligns across 8 bases. The length of the CDR3 is 14 residues. Unmatched junction bases numbered 4, after V lost 4 bases and J lost 4 bases. Germline V gene data show CDR1 as KGHSH and CDR2 as LQKENI. CDR3 in DNA: TGTGCCAGCTCACAAGGACTAGCACCAGATACGCAGTATTTT. It is translated as CASSQGLAPDTQYF.

This clonotype has ten or more counts. The chain joins TRBV12-3 or TRBV12-4 to TRBJ1-4; D gene uncertain. V shed 6 bases and J shed 4 bases, with 3 bases lying between them. The CDR3 is made up of 11 amino acids. CDR3 residues: CASSRNEKLFF. In DNA form, the CDR3 reads TGTGCCAGCAGCCGTAATGAAAAACTGTTTTTT.

This rearrangement joins TRBV27 to TRBJ2-5; possibly TRBD1 for D (6 bases). Trimming removed 5 bases at V and 4 bases at J, with 11 bases between. This CDR3 has 13 residues. Germline V gene data show CDR1 as MNHEY and CDR2 as SMNVEV (reference sequence). CDR3 in DNA: TGTGCCAGCAGTAACAGGGACGGAGAGACCCAGTACTTC. This encodes CASSNRDGETQYF.

This clonotype was observed at least ten times. V is TRBV9 and J is TRBJ2-1; 8 nucleotides line up with TRBD2. From germline, CDR1 is SGDLS and CDR2 YYNGEE. The CDR3 has 16 residues. V was clipped by 0 bases and J by 2 bases; unmatched bases: 4. CDR3 nucleotide sequence: TGTGCCAGCAGCGTAGGAGAAGCGGGAGCCTACAATGAGCAGTTCTTC. Translating it yields CASSVGEAGAYNEQFF.

In this sample, this clonotype turned up a few times. CDR3 nucleotides: TGCGCCAGCGGAGCTACAAGGGAGGAGACCCAGTACTTC. Amino acid sequence: CASGATREETQYF. This chain links TRBV5-1 with TRBJ2-5; weak D call: TRBD2 (5 bases). From germline, CDR1 is SGHRS and CDR2 YFSETQ. CDR3 size: 13 residues. The V end was cut by 7 bases, the J end by 5 bases, with 15 bases between.

On this clonotype: A single base is all that separates this from a far larger clone, so a read error is likely. The CDR3 does not end in the conserved phenylalanine or tryptophan, so this is likely a read error. The genes are TRBV6-6 and TRBJ2-1; 7 nucleotides align to TRBD2. The CDR3 runs to 15 residues. Germline V gene data show CDR1 as MNHNY and CDR2 as SVGAGI (reference sequence). The V gene end was trimmed by 5 bases and the J gene end by 0 bases; junction bases not matched to a gene: 4. The CDR3 DNA sequence: TGTGCCAGCAGTCCTAGCGGAAGCTCCTACAATGAGCAGTTCCTC. This gives the protein CASSPSGSSYNEQFL.

This clonotype was counted a few times. V is TRBV7-8 and J is TRBJ1-4; no clear D gene. The CDR3 sequence is 13 residues long. The V gene lost 1 base and the J gene lost 7 bases, with 7 bases spanning the gap. Germline CDR1 reads SGHVS; CDR2 reads FQNEAQ. The CDR3 loop reads CASSLGAFEKLFF. The CDR3 DNA reads TGTGCCAGCAGCTTAGGGGCCTTTGAAAAACTGTTTTTT.

Only a few counts were recorded for this clonotype. The V gene is TRBV30, the J gene TRBJ2-6, with D tentatively TRBD2 (7 bases). CDR1 is GTSNPN and CDR2 is SVGIG in the germline V gene (reference sequence). The CDR3 covers 15 residues. Trimming pared 5 bases from V and 4 bases from J, leaving 15 bases between. The CDR3 region is CAWGRGGAGANVLTF. DNA for the CDR3: TGTGCCTGGGGGAGGGGGGGAGCCGGGGCCAACGTCCTGACTTTC.

This clonotype was counted many times. The rearrangement links TRBV2 to TRBJ1-2; TRBD1 might be the D (5 bases). The germline V gene encodes CDR1 SNHLY and CDR2 FYNNEI. V lost 3 bases to trimming and J lost 7 bases, with 9 bases between them. The CDR3 extends over 12 amino acids. The CDR3 loop is CASSEGVTGYTF. In nucleotides, the CDR3 is TGTGCCAGCAGTGAGGGGGTTACTGGCTACACCTTC.

This clonotype was seen only a few times. The chain carries TRBV19 and TRBJ1-5; no clear D gene. Trimming shortened V by 7 bases and J by 5 bases, and 9 bases separated the two germline ends. Germline-derived CDR1 and CDR2 are LNHDA and SQIVND (reference sequence). This CDR3 has 12 amino acids. The CDR3 loop is CASKTEYQPQHF. Written as DNA, the CDR3 is TGTGCCAGTAAGACGGAGTATCAGCCCCAGCATTTT.

This clonotype was recorded at least ten times. This chain uses TRBV7-2 with TRBJ2-1, with D perhaps matching TRBD1 or TRBD2 (5 bases each). Germline CDR1 SGHTA, CDR2 FQGNSA. V was clipped by 5 bases and J by 4 bases, with 27 bases between them. The CDR3 loop spans 19 amino acids. The CDR3 protein is CASSRPGQGSGGAYNEQFF. CDR3 nucleotides: TGTGCCAGCAGCCGCCCGGGGCAGGGCAGTGGTGGTGCTTACAATGAGCAGTTCTTC.

This clonotype was recorded at least ten times. This chain links TRBV11-2 with TRBJ2-5, with 7 nucleotides matching TRBD1. Trimming at V came to 0 bases and at J to 3 bases, leaving 4 bases not matched to a gene. Germline CDR1 SGHAT, CDR2 FQNNGV. The CDR3 contains 15 residues. CDR3 protein: CASSLDDREKETQYF. For the CDR3, the DNA is TGTGCCAGCAGCTTAGATGACAGGGAAAAAGAGACCCAGTACTTC.

In this sample, this clonotype turned up a few times. The CDR3: CASSHSRGEAFF. CDR3 in DNA: TGCGCCAGCAGTCACTCGCGAGGTGAAGCTTTCTTT. The chain has TRBV23-1 and TRBJ1-1; D is undetermined. TRBV23-1 is an ORF, with its function uncertain. V gave up 3 bases and J gave up 7 bases, with 9 bases separating them. This CDR3 is built from 12 residues.

This clonotype showed up many times. This sequence joins TRBV6-2 or TRBV6-3 and TRBJ1-1; the D gene is possibly TRBD1 (6 bases). Trimming shortened V by 5 bases and J by 6 bases, and 7 bases separated the two germline ends. CDR1 and CDR2 from the germline V gene are MNHEY and SVGEGT. The CDR3 runs 11 residues. The CDR3 bases are TGTGCCAGCAGTCGGACAGCTGAAGCTTTCTTT. This translates into CASSRTAEAFF.

The genes are TRBV7-2 and TRBJ2-3; D may correspond to TRBD1 or TRBD2 (5 bases each). V was shortened by 2 bases and J by 3 bases, with 15 bases between the two germline ends. Germline V gene lookup returns CDR1 SGHTA and CDR2 FQGNSA. This CDR3 is 16 amino acids long. DNA for the CDR3: TGTGCCAGCAGCTTAACCCGGGACGGATCAACAGATACGCAGTATTTT. It encodes CASSLTRDGSTDTQYF.

This clonotype showed up many times. The chain is built from TRBV7-2 and TRBJ2-3, with D hard to call. The CDR3 spans 15 residues. The germline V and J ends were trimmed by 1 base and 1 base, with 9 bases remaining between them. CDR1 is SGHTA, CDR2 FQGNSA, per germline. CDR3 sequence reads: CASSLGFAGTDTQYF. DNA for the CDR3: TGTGCCAGCAGCTTAGGTTTTGCAGGCACAGATACGCAGTATTTT.

As to this clonotype: One base away lies a much larger clone, so this may be a sequencing read error. The chain joins TRBV7-2 to TRBJ2-3; TRBD1 matches at 8 bases. Germline lookup yields CDR1 SGHTA and CDR2 FQGNSA. There are 16 residues in the CDR3. The junction had 6 bases not matched to a gene; V was cut back by 0 bases and J by 4 bases. DNA for the CDR3: TGTGCCAGCAGCTTAGCCGGGACAGGCACCGCAGATACGCAGTATTTT. Translating gives CASSLAGTGTADTQYF.

This clonotype has a count of ten or more. CDR3 in DNA: TGCAGCGTTGAAGTTAAGGGCACTGAAGCTTTCTTT. Its translation: CSVEVKGTEAFF. The V call is TRBV29-1, the J call TRBJ1-1; D unclear. CDR1 and CDR2 from the germline V gene are SQVTM and ANQGSEA. This CDR3 is built from 12 residues. Trimming left V 1 base short and J 4 bases short, with 7 bases between.